Listed below are T cell receptor beta chains from one sample, sequenced in a study of blood T cell repertoires in COVID-19. TCRdb's table, derived via immunoSEQ multiplex PCR, lists solely in-frame clones and lacks some. Of about 74,000 clones in the sample, around 78% are singletons; the top ten hold roughly a sixth. Sample: peripheral blood. The receptors were gathered from a human donor in a cohort sampled during active COVID-19. Each CDR3 is given with its conserved first and last residue. D genes are given only for firm matches. Not all rows give a size; the values are once, few, many and, for expanded clones, a class.

cdr3_length,v_call,clone_size,j_call,d_call,cdr3_aa,cdr3_nt
14,TRBV14,-,TRBJ2-7,-,CASSQALSFYEQYF,TGTGCCAGCAGCCAGGCCTTGTCCTTCTACGAGCAGTACTTC
14,TRBV11-1,-,TRBJ2-1,-,CASSLAGRGLEQFF,TGTGCCAGCAGCTTAGCCGGGAGGGGGCTTGAGCAGTTCTTC
13,TRBV11-2,-,TRBJ2-1,TRBD2,CASTIAGNNEQFF,TGTGCCAGCACCATAGCGGGGAACAATGAGCAGTTCTTC
14,TRBV6-5,-,TRBJ2-7,TRBD1,CASSYGDRGFEQYF,TGTGCCAGCAGTTACGGAGACAGGGGGTTCGAGCAGTACTTC
13,TRBV19,-,TRBJ2-1,-,CASSRTSLNEQFF,TGTGCCAGTAGTCGCACATCCTTGAATGAGCAGTTCTTC
14,TRBV5-1,-,TRBJ1-5,-,CASSSGLRSEPQHF,TGCGCCAGCAGCTCGGGACTCCGAAGCGAGCCCCAGCATTTT
15,TRBV6-2/TRBV6-3,-,TRBJ2-1,-,CASSYSSRDYNEQFF,TGTGCCAGCAGTTACTCATCCAGGGATTACAATGAGCAGTTCTTC
14,TRBV29-1,few,TRBJ1-1,-,CSVAPGSRNTEAFF,TGCAGCGTTGCCCCCGGGTCCAGGAACACTGAAGCTTTCTTT
14,TRBV19,-,TRBJ1-3,TRBD1,CASEGTGAGNTIYF,TGTGCCAGTGAAGGAACAGGGGCCGGAAACACCATATATTTT
14,TRBV9,few,TRBJ1-1,-,CASSVTDMNTEAFF,TGTGCCAGCAGCGTGACAGACATGAACACTGAAGCTTTCTTT
12,TRBV3-1/TRBV3-2,-,TRBJ2-3,-,CASSQGTDTQYF,TGTGCCAGCAGCCAAGGGACTGATACGCAGTATTTT
15,TRBV5-5,few,TRBJ2-5,-,CASSLGEGNQETQYF,TGTGCCAGCAGCTTGGGCGAGGGTAACCAAGAGACCCAGTACTTC
13,TRBV29-1,once,TRBJ1-1,-,CSAEGGEDFEAFF,TGCAGCGCCGAGGGAGGGGAGGACTTTGAAGCTTTCTTT
14,TRBV7-9,-,TRBJ1-1,TRBD1,CASSIQGADGEAFF,TGTGCCAGCAGCATTCAGGGGGCGGATGGTGAAGCTTTCTTT
15,TRBV7-8,-,TRBJ2-3,TRBD2,CASSLGLAGTDTQYF,TGTGCCAGCAGCTTAGGCCTAGCGGGCACAGATACGCAGTATTTT
16,TRBV28,many,TRBJ1-1,-,CASSLTLGGLVTEAFF,TGTGCCAGCAGTTTAACGTTAGGGGGATTAGTCACTGAAGCTTTCTTT
14,TRBV2,few,TRBJ2-2,-,CASRRFSGNGELFF,TGTGCCAGCAGGAGATTTAGCGGAAACGGGGAGCTGTTTTTT
14,TRBV3-1/TRBV3-2,-,TRBJ2-7,TRBD1,CASSRDRIYYEQYF,TGTGCCAGCAGCAGGGACAGAATATACTACGAGCAGTACTTC
15,TRBV23-1,-,TRBJ1-2,-,CASSHLVRVNYGYTF,TGCGCCAGCAGTCATCTGGTCAGGGTAAACTATGGCTACACCTTC
13,TRBV20-1,-,TRBJ2-7,TRBD2,CSASNSGSYEQYF,TGCAGTGCTAGTAATAGCGGGAGTTACGAGCAGTACTTC
17,TRBV7-2,-,TRBJ2-3,-,CASSLMQGLEASDTQYF,TGTGCCAGCAGCCTTATGCAGGGACTGGAGGCATCGGATACGCAGTATTTT
16,TRBV7-2,-,TRBJ1-6,-,CASSLVVDSLNSPLHF,TGTGCCAGCAGCTTAGTTGTAGACAGCCTGAATTCACCCCTCCACTTT